Shown below are 7 T cell receptor beta chains from a single sample sequenced in a study of shared clonotypes between healthy human individuals. TCRdb keeps only in-frame clones here, not all; method: immunoSEQ multiplex PCR. The data show about 2.1 million clones, approximately 94% seen once. It was CD45RO-negative cells, positively selected for CCR7, that made up naive CD8 cells, with terminally differentiated effector memory CD45RA+ cells excluded. Sequencing was done on a sample of naive CD8+ T cells from PBMCs. The source of these receptors is a man between 18 and 29 years old in good health. Some clones in this sample may be carry-over from other donors' samples.

The gene calls are TRBV18 and TRBJ2-1; D remains ambiguous. The CDR3 extends over 13 amino acids. Germline V gives CDR1 KGHSH, CDR2 LQKENI. V gave up 0 bases and J gave up 10 bases, with 10 bases separating them. CDR3 coding DNA: TGTGCCAGCTCACCACCGGACCTCCAAGAGCAGTTCTTC. It encodes CASSPPDLQEQFF.

Comments on this clone: Other nucleotide sequences from this sample produce the same CDR3. The chain employs TRBV29-1 and TRBJ2-1; possibly TRBD1 or TRBD2 for D (6 bases each). V gave up 3 bases and J gave up 7 bases, with 10 bases separating them. Germline V gene sequence: CDR1 SQVTM, CDR2 ANQGSEA. The CDR3 has 12 amino acids. The CDR3: CSVEDSGNEQFF. The CDR3 DNA reads TGCAGCGTTGAGGACAGCGGGAATGAGCAGTTCTTC.

As regards this clone: Other DNA variants within this sample encode the same CDR3. The chain employs TRBV27 and TRBJ2-7; 12 bases match TRBD2. After removal of 5 bases from V and 7 bases from J, the junction contained 3 bases not matched to a gene. Germline CDR1 and CDR2: MNHEY and SMNVEV (reference sequence). CDR3 length: 13 residues. The CDR3 spells CASSPGLAGEQYF. CDR3 in DNA: TGTGCCAGCAGTCCCGGACTAGCGGGGGAGCAGTACTTC.

This chain joins TRBV27 and TRBJ1-2; unclear D gene. Germline assignment: CDR1 MNHEY and CDR2 SMNVEV (reference sequence). The V and J ends lost 2 bases and 2 bases respectively, with 12 bases between them. The CDR3 extends over 15 amino acids. CDR3 amino acids: CASSLTRSLNYGYTF. CDR3 nucleotide sequence: TGTGCCAGCAGTTTAACCCGTAGCCTCAACTATGGCTACACCTTC.

The J gene is TRBJ2-7, the V gene TRBV9, with D perhaps TRBD2 (6 bases). The V gene lost 3 bases and the J gene lost 2 bases, with 21 bases spanning the gap. The CDR3 has 17 amino acids. Germline CDR1 reads SGDLS; CDR2 reads YYNGEE. CDR3 DNA: TGTGCCAGCAGCGGAGGAGTCGAGGGAGGACTACCCTACGAGCAGTACTTC. It encodes CASSGGVEGGLPYEQYF.

J is TRBJ2-7 and V is TRBV15; D unclear. Germline assignment: CDR1 LNHNV and CDR2 YYDKDF (reference sequence). Trimming removed 4 bases from V and 8 bases from J, with 15 bases in between. The length of the CDR3 is 13 residues. CDR3 loop: CATSKQSSPKQYF. The DNA of the CDR3 is TGTGCCACCAGCAAGCAGTCGAGTCCGAAGCAGTACTTC. The variable domain in full, completed from reference TRBV15 and TRBJ2-7, reads DAMVIQNPRYQVTQFGKPVTLSCSQTLNHNVMYWYQQKSSQAPKLLFHYYDKDFNNEADTPDNFQSRRPNTSFCFLDIRSPGLGDTAMYLCATSKQSSPKQYFGPGTRLTVT.

This clone was observed once. This chain connects TRBV7-9 to TRBJ1-2; a possible D gene is TRBD1 (6 bases). Germline-derived CDR1 and CDR2 are SEHNR and FQNEAQ (reference sequence). This CDR3 contains 15 residues. V was clipped by 3 bases and J by 0 bases, with 11 bases between them. CDR3 region: CASSFLTGTNYGYTF. Here the CDR3 DNA reads TGTGCCAGCAGCTTTTTAACAGGGACTAACTATGGCTACACCTTC.